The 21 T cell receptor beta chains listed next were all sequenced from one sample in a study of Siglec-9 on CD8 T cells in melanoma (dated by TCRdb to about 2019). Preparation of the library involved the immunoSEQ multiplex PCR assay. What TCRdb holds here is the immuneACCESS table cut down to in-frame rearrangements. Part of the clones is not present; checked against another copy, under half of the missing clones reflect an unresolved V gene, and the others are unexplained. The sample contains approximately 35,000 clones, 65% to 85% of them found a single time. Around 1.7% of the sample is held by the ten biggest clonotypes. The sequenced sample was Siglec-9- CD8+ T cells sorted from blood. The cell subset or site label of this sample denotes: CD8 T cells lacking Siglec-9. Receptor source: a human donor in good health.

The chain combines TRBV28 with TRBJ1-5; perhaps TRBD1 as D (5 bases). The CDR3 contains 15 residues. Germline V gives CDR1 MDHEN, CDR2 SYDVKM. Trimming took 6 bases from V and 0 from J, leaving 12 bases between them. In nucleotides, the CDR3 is TGTGCCAGCAGCCTGACAGTTTATAGCAATCAGCCCCAGCATTTT. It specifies CASSLTVYSNQPQHF.

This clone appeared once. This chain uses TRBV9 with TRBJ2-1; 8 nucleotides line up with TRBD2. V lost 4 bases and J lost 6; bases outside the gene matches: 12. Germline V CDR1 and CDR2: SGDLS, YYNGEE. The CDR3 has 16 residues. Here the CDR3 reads CASSLIPGGPLNEQFF. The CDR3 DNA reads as TGTGCCAGCAGCCTCATACCGGGGGGGCCCCTCAATGAGCAGTTCTTC.

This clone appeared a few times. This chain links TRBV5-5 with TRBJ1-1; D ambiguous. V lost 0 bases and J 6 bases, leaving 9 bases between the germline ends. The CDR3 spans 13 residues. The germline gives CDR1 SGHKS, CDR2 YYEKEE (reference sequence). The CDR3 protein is CASSLEGAAEAFF. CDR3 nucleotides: TGTGCCAGCAGCTTGGAGGGAGCGGCTGAAGCTTTCTTT.

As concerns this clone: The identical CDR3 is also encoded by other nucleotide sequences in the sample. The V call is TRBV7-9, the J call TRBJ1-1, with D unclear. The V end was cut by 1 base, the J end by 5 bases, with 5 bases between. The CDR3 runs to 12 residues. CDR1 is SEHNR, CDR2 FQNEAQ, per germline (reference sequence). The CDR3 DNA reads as TGTGCCAGCAGCTTAGGGGTAACTGAAGCTTTCTTT. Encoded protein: CASSLGVTEAFF. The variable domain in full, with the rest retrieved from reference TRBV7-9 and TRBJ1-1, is DTGVSQNPRHKITKRGQNVTFRCDPISEHNRLYWYRQTLGQGPEFLTYFQNEAQLEKSRLLSDRFSAERPKGSFSTLEIQRTEQGDSAMYLCASSLGVTEAFFGQGTRLTVV.

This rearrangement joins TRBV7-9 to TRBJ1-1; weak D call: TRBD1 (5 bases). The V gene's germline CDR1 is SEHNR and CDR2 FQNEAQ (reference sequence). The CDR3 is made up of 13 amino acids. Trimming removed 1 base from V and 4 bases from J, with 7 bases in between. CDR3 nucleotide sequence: TGTGCCAGCAGCTTAGGGGACCCCACTGAAGCTTTCTTT. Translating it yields CASSLGDPTEAFF.

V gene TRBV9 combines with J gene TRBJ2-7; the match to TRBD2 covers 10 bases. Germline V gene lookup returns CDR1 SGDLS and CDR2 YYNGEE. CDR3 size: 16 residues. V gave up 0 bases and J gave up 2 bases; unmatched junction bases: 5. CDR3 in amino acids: CASSVGLAGAAYEQYF. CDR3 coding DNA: TGTGCCAGCAGCGTAGGGCTAGCGGGGGCTGCCTACGAGCAGTACTTC.

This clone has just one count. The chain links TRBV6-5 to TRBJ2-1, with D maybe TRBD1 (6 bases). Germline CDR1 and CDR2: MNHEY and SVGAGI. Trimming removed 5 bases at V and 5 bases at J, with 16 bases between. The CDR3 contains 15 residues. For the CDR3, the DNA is TGTGCCAGCAGTACAGGGCCACACAGTAACAATGAGCAGTTCTTC. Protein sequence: CASSTGPHSNNEQFF.

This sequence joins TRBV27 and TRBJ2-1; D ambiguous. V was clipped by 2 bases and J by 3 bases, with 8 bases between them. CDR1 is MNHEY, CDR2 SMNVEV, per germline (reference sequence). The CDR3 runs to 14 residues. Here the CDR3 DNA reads TGTGCCAGCAGTTTAACCCGGAACTACAATGAGCAGTTCTTC. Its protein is CASSLTRNYNEQFF.

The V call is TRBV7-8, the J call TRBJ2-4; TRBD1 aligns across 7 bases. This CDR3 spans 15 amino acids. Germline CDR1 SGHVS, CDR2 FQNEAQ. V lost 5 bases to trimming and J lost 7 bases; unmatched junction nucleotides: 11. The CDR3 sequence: CASSGWTGFKNIQYF. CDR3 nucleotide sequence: TGTGCCAGCAGCGGATGGACAGGATTTAAGAACATTCAGTACTTC.

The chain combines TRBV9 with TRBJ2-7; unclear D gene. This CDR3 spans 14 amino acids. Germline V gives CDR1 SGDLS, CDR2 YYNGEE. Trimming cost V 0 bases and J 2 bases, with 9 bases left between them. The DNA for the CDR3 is TGTGCCAGCAGCGTAGGAGATCTAACCTACGAGCAGTACTTC. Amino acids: CASSVGDLTYEQYF.

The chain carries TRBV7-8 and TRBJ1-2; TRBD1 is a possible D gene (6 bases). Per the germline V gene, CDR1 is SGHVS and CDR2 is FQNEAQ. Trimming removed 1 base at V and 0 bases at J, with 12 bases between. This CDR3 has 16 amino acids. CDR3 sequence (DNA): TGTGCCAGCAGCTTAGTTGCCAGGGGTTCTAACTATGGCTACACCTTC. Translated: CASSLVARGSNYGYTF.

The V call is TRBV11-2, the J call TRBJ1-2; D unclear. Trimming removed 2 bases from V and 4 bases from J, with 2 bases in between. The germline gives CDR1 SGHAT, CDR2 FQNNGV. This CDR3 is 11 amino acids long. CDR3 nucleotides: TGTGCCAGCAGCTTAACCTATGGCTACACCTTC. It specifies CASSLTYGYTF.

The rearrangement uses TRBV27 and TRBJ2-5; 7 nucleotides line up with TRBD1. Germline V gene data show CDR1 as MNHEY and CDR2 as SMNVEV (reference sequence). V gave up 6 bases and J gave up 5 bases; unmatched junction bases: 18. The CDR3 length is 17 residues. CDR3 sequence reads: CASRGTTGKGAGETQYF. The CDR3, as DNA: TGTGCCAGCAGGGGAACCACAGGAAAGGGGGCGGGCGAGACCCAGTACTTC.

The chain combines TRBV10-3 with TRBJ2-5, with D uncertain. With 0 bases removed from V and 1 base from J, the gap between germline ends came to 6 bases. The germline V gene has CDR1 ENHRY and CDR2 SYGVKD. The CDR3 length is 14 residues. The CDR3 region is CAISESRIQETQYF. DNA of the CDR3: TGTGCCATCAGTGAGTCGAGGATCCAAGAGACCCAGTACTTC.

The CDR3 loop is CASSDGTGGNTIYF. CDR3 nucleotides: TGTGCCAGCAGTGATGGGACAGGTGGAAACACCATATATTTT. The chain recombines TRBV6-1 with TRBJ1-3, with TRBD1 matching over 8 bases. The V and J ends lost 3 bases and 3 bases, in that order; junction bases with no gene match: 1. Germline CDR1 reads MNHNS; CDR2 reads SASEGT. The CDR3 sequence is 14 residues long.

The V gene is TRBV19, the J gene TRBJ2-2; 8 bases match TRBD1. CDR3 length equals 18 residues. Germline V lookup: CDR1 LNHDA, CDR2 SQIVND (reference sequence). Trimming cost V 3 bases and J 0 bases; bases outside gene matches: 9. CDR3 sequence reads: CASSMGTGAFTNTGELFF. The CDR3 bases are TGTGCCAGTAGTATGGGGACAGGAGCCTTTACGAACACCGGGGAGCTGTTTTTT.

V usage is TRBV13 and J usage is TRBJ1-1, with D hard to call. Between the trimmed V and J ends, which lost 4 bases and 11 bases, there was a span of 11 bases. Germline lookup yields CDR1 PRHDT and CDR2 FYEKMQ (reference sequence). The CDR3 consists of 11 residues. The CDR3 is CASSYPLGAFF. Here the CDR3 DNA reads TGTGCCAGCAGCTACCCCCTGGGGGCTTTCTTT.

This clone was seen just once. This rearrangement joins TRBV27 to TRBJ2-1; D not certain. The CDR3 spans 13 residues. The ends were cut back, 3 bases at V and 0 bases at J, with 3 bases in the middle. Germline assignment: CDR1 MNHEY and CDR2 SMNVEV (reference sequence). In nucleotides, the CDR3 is TGTGCCAGCAGTTTGGGCTCCTACAATGAGCAGTTCTTC. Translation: CASSLGSYNEQFF.

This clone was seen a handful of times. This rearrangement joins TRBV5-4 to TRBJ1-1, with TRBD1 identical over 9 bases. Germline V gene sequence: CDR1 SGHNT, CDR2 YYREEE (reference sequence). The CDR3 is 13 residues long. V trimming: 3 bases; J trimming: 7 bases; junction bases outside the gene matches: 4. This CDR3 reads CASSSGQGIEAFF. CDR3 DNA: TGTGCCAGCAGCTCAGGACAGGGGATTGAAGCTTTCTTT.

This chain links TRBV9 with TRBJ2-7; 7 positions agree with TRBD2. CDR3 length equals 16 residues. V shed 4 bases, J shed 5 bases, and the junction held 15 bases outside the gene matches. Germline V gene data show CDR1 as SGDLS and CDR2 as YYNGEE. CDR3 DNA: TGTGCCAGCAGCTCTGGTGGGAGGGCCTCGGTAGACGAGCAGTACTTC. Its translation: CASSSGGRASVDEQYF.

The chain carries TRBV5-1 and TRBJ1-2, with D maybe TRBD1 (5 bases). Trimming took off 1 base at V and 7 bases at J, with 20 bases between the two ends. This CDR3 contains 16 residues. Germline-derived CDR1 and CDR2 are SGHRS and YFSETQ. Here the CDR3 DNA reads TGCGCCAGCAGCTTGAATTTCAGGACATCCGCCTTTGGCTACACCTTC. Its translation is CASSLNFRTSAFGYTF. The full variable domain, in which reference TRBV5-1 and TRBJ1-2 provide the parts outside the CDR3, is KAGVTQTPRYLIKTRGQQVTLSCSPISGHRSVSWYQQTPGQGLQFLFEYFSETQRNKGNFPGRFSGRQFSNSRSEMNVSTLELGDSALYLCASSLNFRTSAFGYTFGSGTRLTVV.